Below are 27 T cell receptor beta chains sequenced from a single sample in a study of regulatory T cells in long-lasting Graves disease listed by TCRdb under 2021. Library method: multiplex PCR. Sequencing was performed on an Illumina HiSeq 4000. CDR3 regions were amplified by Arm-PCR with iRepertoire HTBI primers to construct TCR beta libraries. The raw public data were reprocessed by TCRdb itself: fastp quality trimming at Q25, MiXCR clonotype calling, in-frame beta chains only. Identical CDR3 proteins give one entry, which carries the most common genes and DNA. The sample table records hundreds of thousands of distinct CDR3 sequences; roughly 17% of these occur just once. 30% of the sample is held by the ten biggest clonotypes. This sample's time point label indicates: newly diagnosed GD, antithyroid drugs for less than 3 months. For both TCR sequencing and RNA sequencing, RNA was extracted from PBMCs in TRIzol.

The same sample was also used in a study of T cells in Graves' hyperthyroidism and ophthalmopathy.

Here the sequenced sample was peripheral blood mononuclear cells (PBMCs), taken at new diagnosis, from a patient treated with antithyroid drugs. These receptors were taken from a man aged 40-55 years with Graves disease. Donor details come from another sample of the same person, matched by shared clones.

There are a few counts of this clonotype. J is TRBJ1-5 and V is TRBV24-1; 9 bases are shared with TRBD1. Germline V lookup: CDR1 KGHDR, CDR2 SFDVKD. This CDR3 is built from 15 residues. V gave up 4 bases and J gave up 6 bases; unmatched junction bases: 6. The DNA of the CDR3 is TGTGCCACCAGTGAGCCCGGGACAGGGATTCAGCCCCAGCATTTT. It codes for CATSEPGTGIQPQHF.

V is TRBV7-2 and J is TRBJ2-7; D ambiguous. This CDR3 has 14 residues. Germline loops: CDR1 SGHTA, CDR2 FQGNSA. V was shortened by 1 base and J by 0 bases, with 7 bases between the two germline ends. The CDR3 spells CASSLGALSYEQYF. The CDR3, as DNA: TGTGCCAGCAGCTTAGGGGCACTCTCCTACGAGCAGTACTTC.

The V gene is TRBV28, the J gene TRBJ1-1, with D possibly matching TRBD1 (5 bases). The germline V gene has CDR1 MDHEN and CDR2 SYDVKM. Trimming left V 3 bases short and J 3 bases short, with 8 bases between. This CDR3 spans 13 amino acids. CDR3: CASSLGQYTEAFF. The CDR3 nucleotides are TGTGCCAGCAGTTTGGGGCAGTACACTGAAGCTTTCTTT.

This clonotype was recorded at least ten times. J is TRBJ2-7 and V is TRBV7-3; TRBD2 matches at 7 bases. Trimming took 5 bases from V and 0 from J; bases not matched to a gene: 7. The germline V gene encodes CDR1 SGHTA and CDR2 FQGTGA. The CDR3 extends over 15 amino acids. CDR3: CASSQLGGSSYEQYF. The CDR3 nucleotides read TGTGCCAGCAGCCAACTGGGAGGGTCCTCCTACGAGCAGTACTTC.

This clonotype was observed a few times. The chain links TRBV19 to TRBJ1-4; D may be TRBD1 (5 bases). Trimming pared 2 bases from V and 0 bases from J, leaving 7 bases between. Germline values: CDR1 LNHDA, CDR2 SQIVND (reference sequence). The length of the CDR3 is 15 residues. The CDR3 spells CASSIRGPTNEKLFF. CDR3 DNA: TGTGCCAGTAGTATAAGGGGACCAACTAATGAAAAACTGTTTTTT.

This clonotype occurred a few times. V usage is TRBV5-1 and J usage is TRBJ2-7; D tentatively reads TRBD1 or TRBD2 (5 bases each). The CDR3 is 14 residues long. CDR1 and CDR2 from the germline V gene are SGHRS and YFSETQ. The V end lost 0 bases, the J end lost 5 bases, and 12 bases lay between the germline ends. CDR3 in amino acids: CASSLGDPANEQYF. CDR3 DNA sequence: TGCGCCAGCAGCTTGGGGGACCCCGCCAACGAGCAGTACTTC.

The J gene is TRBJ2-7, the V gene TRBV4-2, with 9 positions matching TRBD1. The CDR3 spans 16 residues. V gave up 2 bases and J gave up 6 bases; unmatched junction bases: 11. The germline V gene encodes CDR1 LGHNA and CDR2 YNFKEQ. Written as DNA, the CDR3 is TGTGCCAGCAGCCAACCCGGACAGGGGAGGTTGAGCGAGCAGTACTTC. Amino acids: CASSQPGQGRLSEQYF.

The gene calls are TRBV6-1 and TRBJ1-6; the D gene is possibly TRBD1 (6 bases). CDR3 length equals 17 residues. CDR1 MNHNS and CDR2 SASEGT come from the germline V gene. Trimming pared 4 bases from V and 9 bases from J, leaving 22 bases between. The CDR3 DNA reads TGTGCCAGCAGTGTTCTCTCCAGGGGCCGGGCGAGTTCACCCCTCCACTTT. It codes for CASSVLSRGRASSPLHF.

In its sample, this clonotype was seen many times. The J gene is TRBJ2-3, the V gene TRBV6-1; possibly TRBD1 for D (5 bases). Germline assignment: CDR1 MNHNS and CDR2 SASEGT. Between the trimmed V and J ends, which lost 4 bases and 3 bases, there was a span of 17 bases. The CDR3 totals 16 residues. The CDR3 protein is CASSGLRVAGTDTQYF. Written as DNA, the CDR3 is TGTGCCAGCAGTGGCCTCAGGGTCGCCGGAACAGATACGCAGTATTTT.

There are many counts of this clonotype. The CDR3 spells CAWSRETQYF. The CDR3, as DNA: TGTGCCTGGAGTCGGGAGACCCAGTACTTC. The chain is built from TRBV30 and TRBJ2-5; D unresolved. V lost 2 bases to trimming and J lost 5 bases, with 3 bases between them. The CDR3 loop spans 10 amino acids. The germline V gene encodes CDR1 GTSNPN and CDR2 SVGIG (reference sequence). Variable domain in full (rest from reference TRBV30 and TRBJ2-5): SQTIHQWPATLVQPVGSPLSLECTVEGTSNPNLYWYRQAAGRGLQLLFYSVGIGQISSEVPQNLSASRPQDRQFILSSKKLLLSDSGFYLCAWSRETQYFGPGTRLLVL.

This clonotype was detected only a few times. This rearrangement joins TRBV6-1 to TRBJ2-2; D call uncertain. The V end lost 6 bases, the J end lost 4 bases, and 3 bases lay between the germline ends. Germline V gene sequence: CDR1 MNHNS, CDR2 SASEGT. The CDR3 is made up of 11 amino acids. In DNA form, the CDR3 reads TGTGCCAGCAGGAGCACCGGGGAGCTGTTTTTT. Protein: CASRSTGELFF.

The sample holds many counts of this clonotype. The chain joins TRBV20-1 to TRBJ1-1, with D unresolved. Trimming took 0 bases from V and 5 from J, leaving 13 bases between them. This CDR3 contains 14 residues. Looked up from germline, CDR1 is DFQATT and CDR2 is SNEGSKA (reference sequence). Written as DNA, the CDR3 is TGCAGTGCTAGAGATCATCGGGCACGGACTGAAGCTTTCTTT. Protein product: CSARDHRARTEAFF.

This chain connects TRBV3-1 to TRBJ1-1, with D unclear. The length of the CDR3 is 14 residues. Trimming stripped 1 base from V and 7 bases from J, with 13 bases between. Germline CDR1 LGHDT, CDR2 YNNKEL (reference sequence). The CDR3 DNA reads as TGTGCCAGCAGCCAAGTATGGCGCAGAGATGAAGCTTTCTTT. It codes for CASSQVWRRDEAFF. Combining the CDR3 with reference TRBV3-1 and TRBJ1-1 gives the whole variable domain DTAVSQTPKYLVTQMGNDKSIKCEQNLGHDTMYWYKQDSKKFLKIMFSYNNKELIINETVPNRFSPKSPDKAHLNLHINSLELGDSAVYFCASSQVWRRDEAFFGQGTRLTVV.

The chain has TRBV13 and TRBJ2-7, with 13 nucleotides matching TRBD2. The CDR3 spans 15 residues. Losses at the gene ends were 0 bases for V and 8 bases for J; bases not matched to a gene: 4. CDR1 is PRHDT, CDR2 FYEKMQ, per germline (reference sequence). The CDR3 coding sequence is TGTGCCAGCAGCTTAGGGACTAGCGGGGGGACACAGCAGTACTTC. This sequence encodes CASSLGTSGGTQQYF.

At least ten counts were recorded for this clonotype. The gene calls are TRBV12-3 or TRBV12-4 and TRBJ1-6, with D unresolved. This CDR3 comprises 13 residues. V lost 6 bases and J lost 8, with 11 bases in between. Here the CDR3 DNA reads TGTGCCAGCAGCATCAACAGTGATTCACCCCTCCACTTT. It encodes CASSINSDSPLHF.

This clonotype was recorded at least ten times. The chain combines TRBV30 with TRBJ1-2; 9 nucleotides match TRBD1. The CDR3 runs to 13 residues. Germline trimming cut 4 bases from V and 5 bases from J; bases unmatched to any gene: 5. Looked up from germline, CDR1 is GTSNPN and CDR2 is SVGIG (reference sequence). CDR3 in amino acids: CAWKGQGVYGYTF. The CDR3 DNA follows: TGTGCCTGGAAGGGACAGGGAGTTTATGGCTACACCTTC.

In this sample, this clonotype turned up a few times. The chain has TRBV9 and TRBJ2-7, with D possibly TRBD2 on 7 matching bases. V was cut by 0 bases and J by 6 bases, with 10 bases left in between. Germline CDR1 and CDR2: SGDLS and YYNGEE. The CDR3 covers 13 residues. The CDR3 DNA reads TGTGCCAGCAGCGTAGAGGGAGGGGGCGAGCAGTACTTC. Residues: CASSVEGGGEQYF.

This clonotype was recorded many times. CDR3 DNA sequence: TGTGCCAGCAGCTCGGGGACAGGGGGTGCCCAAGAGACCCAGTACTTC. Translation: CASSSGTGGAQETQYF. The J gene is TRBJ2-5, the V gene TRBV7-2; 11 nucleotides line up with TRBD1. Germline V gives CDR1 SGHTA, CDR2 FQGNSA. The CDR3 contains 16 residues. With 4 bases clipped from V and 1 base from J, the junction kept 5 bases outside the gene matches.

In its sample, this clonotype was seen many times. The chain uses TRBV20-1 and TRBJ1-2; D is uncertain. The CDR3 runs 11 residues. Trimming shortened V by 2 bases and J by 5 bases, and 6 bases separated the two germline ends. The V gene's germline CDR1 is DFQATT and CDR2 SNEGSKA (reference sequence). The CDR3 region has the DNA TGCAGTGCTAGATTGGATTATGGCTACACCTTC. Translated, it gives CSARLDYGYTF.

This clonotype was counted ten times or more. This sequence joins TRBV2 and TRBJ2-5; TRBD2 matches 7 bases. The length of the CDR3 is 14 residues. The germline gives CDR1 SNHLY, CDR2 FYNNEI. With 6 bases clipped from V and 2 bases from J, the junction kept 6 bases outside the gene matches. CDR3 protein: CASRGGGPQETQYF. In DNA form, the CDR3 reads TGTGCCAGCAGGGGCGGGGGTCCACAAGAGACCCAGTACTTC. The complete variable domain, with remaining parts taken from reference TRBV2 and TRBJ2-5, reads EPEVTQTPSHQVTQMGQEVILRCVPISNHLYFYWYRQILGQKVEFLVSFYNNEISEKSEIFDDQFSVERPDGSNFTLKIRSTKLEDSAMYFCASRGGGPQETQYFGPGTRLLVL.

The sample holds many counts of this clonotype. The chain has TRBV7-3 and TRBJ2-1, with no clear D. V lost 2 bases to trimming and J lost 0 bases, with 8 bases between them. The CDR3 sequence is 15 residues long. Germline V lookup: CDR1 SGHTA, CDR2 FQGTGA. The DNA for the CDR3 is TGTGCCAGCAGCTTACAAGGAAACTCCTACAATGAGCAGTTCTTC. Protein: CASSLQGNSYNEQFF. The full variable domain, rest sourced from reference TRBV7-3 and TRBJ2-1, is GAGVSQTPSNKVTEKGKYVELRCDPISGHTALYWYRQSLGQGPEFLIYFQGTGAADDSGLPNDRFFAVRPEGSVSTLKIQRTERGDSAVYLCASSLQGNSYNEQFFGPGTRLTVL.

A word on this clonotype: A far larger clone is only one base removed, so a read error is likely. The CDR3: CASSFSGQGPSLRTQYF. Written as DNA, the CDR3 is TGTGCCAGCAGTTTTTCTGGGCAGGGGCCGTCTTTGAGGACCCAGTACTTC. The chain employs TRBV12-3 or TRBV12-4 and TRBJ2-1; the D gene is possibly TRBD1 (6 bases). The J call could be wrong; TRBJ2-5 is a better fit for the DNA end. This CDR3 contains 17 residues.

The chain carries TRBV15 and TRBJ1-4; a weak D match, TRBD1 (5 bases). V lost 7 bases and J lost 0, with 18 bases in between. The germline V gene has CDR1 LNHNV and CDR2 YYDKDF (reference sequence). The CDR3 is made up of 17 amino acids. The CDR3 coding sequence is TGTGCCACCACGGGGGTAAATCGTGGAGCAACTAATGAAAAACTGTTTTTT. Protein sequence: CATTGVNRGATNEKLFF.

This clonotype was recorded at least ten times. The V call is TRBV7-2, the J call TRBJ2-1; D may correspond to TRBD1 or TRBD2 (6 bases each). V dropped 5 bases and J dropped 6 bases, with 14 bases sitting between them. The CDR3 is 14 amino acids. From germline, CDR1 is SGHTA and CDR2 FQGNSA. The CDR3 bases are TGTGCCAGCAGCCACAGCCGGGGGCTCAATGAGCAGTTCTTC. This codes for CASSHSRGLNEQFF.

In this sample, this clonotype turned up a few times. The genes are TRBV28 and TRBJ1-6; the D is unclear. V lost 5 bases, J lost 5 bases, and 16 bases lay in between. Germline lookup yields CDR1 MDHEN and CDR2 SYDVKM. The CDR3 is 16 amino acids. The CDR3 region has the DNA TGTGCCAGCAGTCCCGGACCGCGGGCAAATAATTCACCCCTCCACTTT. It codes for CASSPGPRANNSPLHF.

Only a few counts were recorded for this clonotype. The chain couples TRBV7-9 to TRBJ2-6; tentative D call: TRBD1 (5 bases). The ends were cut back, 8 bases at V and 0 bases at J, with 8 bases in the middle. CDR3 length: 14 residues. Germline CDR1 SEHNR, CDR2 FQNEAQ (reference sequence). The DNA for the CDR3 is TGTGCCAGCGTCGACAGCTCTGGGGCCAACGTCCTGACTTTC. As protein: CASVDSSGANVLTF.

V gene TRBV2 combines with J gene TRBJ2-2, with D uncertain. Germline assignment: CDR1 SNHLY and CDR2 FYNNEI. CDR3 length: 13 amino acids. V lost 6 bases to trimming and J lost 4 bases, with 9 bases between them. The CDR3 protein is CASRDLGTGELFF. The CDR3 DNA reads as TGTGCCAGCAGGGACCTGGGCACCGGGGAGCTGTTTTTT.